Below, 9 T cell receptor beta chains from the same sample are listed, as sequenced in a study of blood T cell repertoires in COVID-19. Clones were read by immunoSEQ multiplex PCR, and TCRdb kept only the in-frame ones, dropping some. The top ten hold 1% to 1.5% of the sample, which has about 160,000 clones, roughly 84% seen once. The specimen was peripheral blood. The receptors come from a man in his sixties who had recovered from COVID-19.

This chain connects TRBV3-1 (or the pseudogene TRBV3-2) to TRBJ2-1; TRBD2 agrees at 11 bases. The V segment lost 4 bases and the J segment 8 bases; nucleotides outside the gene matches: 7. Germline CDR1 LGHDT, CDR2 YNNKEL (reference sequence). The CDR3 has 15 amino acids. Written as DNA, the CDR3 is TGTGCCAGCAGCCGAGGAGTAGCGGGGGGGGATGAGCAGTTCTTC. It is translated as CASSRGVAGGDEQFF.

The chain is built from TRBV6-5 and TRBJ1-3; 9 nucleotides agree with TRBD1. The germline CDR1 and CDR2 sequences are MNHEY and SVGAGI. This CDR3 spans 16 amino acids. J was trimmed by 1 base and V by 4 bases; bases with no gene match: 5. The CDR3: CASSSTGGASGNTIYF. As DNA, the CDR3 is TGTGCCAGCAGTTCTACAGGGGGCGCTTCTGGAAACACCATATATTTT.

The chain recombines TRBV10-3 with TRBJ1-1, with D perhaps matching TRBD1 (5 bases). CDR1 ENHRY and CDR2 SYGVKD come from the germline V gene. V was trimmed by 10 bases and J by 0 bases, leaving 21 bases between them. CDR3 size: 16 residues. CDR3 sequence reads: CATGGGGSNVNTEAFF. The DNA for the CDR3 is TGTGCCACTGGTGGGGGGGGGTCAAACGTGAACACTGAAGCTTTCTTT.

This clone was seen only once. The genes are TRBV27 and TRBJ2-1; D is undetermined. The CDR3 covers 14 residues. Trimming took off 5 bases at V and 6 bases at J, with 14 bases between the two ends. Germline CDR1 MNHEY, CDR2 SMNVEV (reference sequence). The CDR3 region has the DNA TGTGCCAGCAGTCCCGCGCCTGTCGGCAATGAGCAGTTCTTC. It translates to CASSPAPVGNEQFF.

The gene calls are TRBV27 and TRBJ2-7; D gene ambiguous. The CDR3 is made up of 16 amino acids. CDR1 MNHEY and CDR2 SMNVEV come from the germline V gene (reference sequence). V lost 2 bases and J lost 6, with 20 bases in between. Here the CDR3 DNA reads TGTGCCAGCAGTTTAGCCTCGTCTTCTAGAAAAGCCGAGCAGTACTTC. Its protein product is CASSLASSSRKAEQYF.

The chain uses TRBV2 and TRBJ1-5; D remains unclear. The CDR3 totals 15 residues. Trimming shortened V by 1 base and J by 4 bases, and 11 bases separated the two germline ends. The V gene's germline CDR1 is SNHLY and CDR2 FYNNEI. In DNA, the CDR3 is TGTGCCAGCAGTGAAGGGCAGGCAGAGAATCAGCCCCAGCATTTT. Translated, it gives CASSEGQAENQPQHF.

V gene TRBV6-5 combines with J gene TRBJ1-2; TRBD1 agrees at 9 bases. Germline lookup yields CDR1 MNHEY and CDR2 SVGAGI. The J segment lost 13 bases and the V segment lost 5 bases, leaving 14 bases of the junction unmatched. The CDR3 is 14 residues long. The CDR3: CASSREGQGSLGTF. CDR3 sequence (DNA): TGTGCCAGCAGTCGGGAGGGACAGGGAAGTCTGGGCACCTTC.

V is TRBV5-1 and J is TRBJ2-2, with TRBD1 matching 7 bases. Germline CDR1 and CDR2: SGHRS and YFSETQ. The CDR3 consists of 17 residues. J gave up 5 bases and V 3 bases, and 13 bases lay outside the gene matches. This chain's CDR3 is CASSSTLDRRSTGELFF. In DNA, the CDR3 is TGCGCCAGCAGCTCTACCCTGGACAGGAGATCGACCGGGGAGCTGTTTTTT.

This clone has a single count. CDR3 amino acids: CASSEYGSGVAEQFF. The CDR3 DNA sequence: TGTGCCAGCAGTGAATATGGTAGCGGGGTCGCTGAGCAGTTCTTC. The genes are TRBV25-1 and TRBJ2-1; 8 bases line up with TRBD2. After removal of 0 bases from V and 9 bases from J, the junction contained 7 bases not matched to a gene. CDR3 size: 15 residues. Germline CDR1 MGHDK, CDR2 SYGVNS.